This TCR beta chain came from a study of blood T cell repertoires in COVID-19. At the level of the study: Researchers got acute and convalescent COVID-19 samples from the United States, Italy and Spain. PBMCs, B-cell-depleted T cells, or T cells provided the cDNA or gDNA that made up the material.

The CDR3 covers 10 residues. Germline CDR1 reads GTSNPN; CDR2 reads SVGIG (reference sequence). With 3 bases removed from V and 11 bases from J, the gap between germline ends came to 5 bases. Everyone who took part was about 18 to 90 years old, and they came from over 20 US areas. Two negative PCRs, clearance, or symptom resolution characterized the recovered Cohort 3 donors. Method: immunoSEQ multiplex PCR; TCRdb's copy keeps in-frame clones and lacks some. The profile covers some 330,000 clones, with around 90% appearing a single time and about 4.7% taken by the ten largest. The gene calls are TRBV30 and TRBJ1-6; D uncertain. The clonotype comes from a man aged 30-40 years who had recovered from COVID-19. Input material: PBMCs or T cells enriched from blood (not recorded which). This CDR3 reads CAWRQPPLHF. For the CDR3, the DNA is TGTGCCTGGAGACAGCCACCCCTCCACTTT.